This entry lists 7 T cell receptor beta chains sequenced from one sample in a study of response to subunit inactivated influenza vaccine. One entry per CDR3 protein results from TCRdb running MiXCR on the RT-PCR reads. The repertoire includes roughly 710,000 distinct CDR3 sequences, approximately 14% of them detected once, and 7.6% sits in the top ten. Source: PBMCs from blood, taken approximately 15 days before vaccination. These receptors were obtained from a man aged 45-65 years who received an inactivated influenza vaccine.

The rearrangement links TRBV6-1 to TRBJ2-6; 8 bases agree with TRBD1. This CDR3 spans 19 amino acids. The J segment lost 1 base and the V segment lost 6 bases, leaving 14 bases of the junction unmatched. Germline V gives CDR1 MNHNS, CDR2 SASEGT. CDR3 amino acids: CASSDMLTGVGSGANVLTF. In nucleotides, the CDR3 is TGTGCCAGCAGCGATATGTTGACAGGGGTCGGTTCTGGGGCCAACGTCCTGACTTTC.

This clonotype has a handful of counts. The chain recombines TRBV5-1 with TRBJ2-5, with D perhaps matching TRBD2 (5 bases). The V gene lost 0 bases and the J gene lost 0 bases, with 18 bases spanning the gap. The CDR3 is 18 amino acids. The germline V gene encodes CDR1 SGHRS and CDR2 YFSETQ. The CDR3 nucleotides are TGCGCCAGCAGCTTGGGAGGTGTCAGACTACTGTACCAAGAGACCCAGTACTTC. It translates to CASSLGGVRLLYQETQYF.

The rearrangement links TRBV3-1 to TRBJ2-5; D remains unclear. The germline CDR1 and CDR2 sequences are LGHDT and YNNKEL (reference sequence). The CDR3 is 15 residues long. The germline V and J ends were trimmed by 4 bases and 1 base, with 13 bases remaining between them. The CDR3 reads CASSPSFPTQETQYF. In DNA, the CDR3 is TGTGCCAGCAGCCCGTCTTTTCCTACCCAAGAGACCCAGTACTTC.

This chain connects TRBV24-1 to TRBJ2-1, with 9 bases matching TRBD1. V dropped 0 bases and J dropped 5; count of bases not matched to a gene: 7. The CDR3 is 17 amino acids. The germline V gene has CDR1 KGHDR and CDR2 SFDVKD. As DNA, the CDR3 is TGTGCCACCAGTGATTTGACAGGGACAGGGCTACACAATGAGCAGTTCTTC. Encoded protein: CATSDLTGTGLHNEQFF.

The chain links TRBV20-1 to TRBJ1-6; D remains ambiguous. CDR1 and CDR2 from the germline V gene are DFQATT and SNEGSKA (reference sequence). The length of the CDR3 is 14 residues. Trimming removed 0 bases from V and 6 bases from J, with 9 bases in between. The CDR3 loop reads CSARDSWVNSPLHF. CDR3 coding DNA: TGCAGTGCTAGAGATTCGTGGGTTAATTCACCCCTCCACTTT.

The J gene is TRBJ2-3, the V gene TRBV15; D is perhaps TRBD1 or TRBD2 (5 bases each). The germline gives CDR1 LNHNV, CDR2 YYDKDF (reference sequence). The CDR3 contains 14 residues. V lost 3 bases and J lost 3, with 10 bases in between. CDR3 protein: CATSRGAGTDTQYF. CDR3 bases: TGTGCCACCAGCAGGGGAGCAGGGACAGATACGCAGTATTTT.

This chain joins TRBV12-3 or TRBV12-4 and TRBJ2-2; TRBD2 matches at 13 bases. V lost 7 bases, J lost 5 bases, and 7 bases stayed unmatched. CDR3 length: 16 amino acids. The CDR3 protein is CASTRLAGGGTGELFF. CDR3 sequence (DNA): TGTGCCAGCACCAGACTAGCGGGGGGTGGTACCGGGGAGCTGTTTTTT.